The 32 T cell receptor beta chains listed next were all sequenced from one sample in a study of CD8 T cells in ankylosing spondylitis. TCRdb fed the 5' RACE reads into MiXCR, producing one record per CDR3 protein. In the table there are some 220,000 distinct CDR3 sequences, around 8% of which are singletons. The sample comprised blood, either unsorted or a sorted T cell fraction (not recorded which). These receptors were taken from a female donor with ankylosing spondylitis or in good health (not recorded which).

This clonotype has ten or more counts. V is TRBV15 and J is TRBJ2-1; 10 nucleotides match TRBD1. Trimming cost V 2 bases and J 3 bases; bases outside gene matches: 7. This CDR3 is 17 amino acids long. From germline, CDR1 is LNHNV and CDR2 YYDKDF (reference sequence). CDR3 DNA sequence: TGTGCCACCAGCAGACCGACAGGGGGCTTGTACTACAATGAGCAGTTCTTC. Translated, it gives CATSRPTGGLYYNEQFF.

This clonotype was observed many times. The chain has TRBV20-1 and TRBJ2-3; 11 nucleotides agree with TRBD2. Germline lookup yields CDR1 DFQATT and CDR2 SNEGSKA (reference sequence). Trimming at V came to 4 bases and at J to 0 bases, leaving 3 bases not matched to a gene. The CDR3 is 15 residues long. CDR3 region: CSAKRTSGSTDTQYF. The DNA of the CDR3 is TGCAGTGCTAAACGGACTAGCGGGAGCACAGATACGCAGTATTTT.

Of note for this clonotype: This may be a read error, as it is one base from a much larger clone. CDR3 sequence (DNA): TGTGCCAGCAGCATACTTCCGGAGACAGATACGCAGTATTTT. This gives the protein CASSILPETDTQYF. This chain uses TRBV7-2 with TRBJ2-3, with no clear D. CDR3 size: 14 residues. V was cut by 5 bases and J by 3 bases, with 12 bases left in between. The V gene's germline CDR1 is SGHTA and CDR2 FQGNSA.

This clonotype was observed many times. This chain uses TRBV30 with TRBJ2-1, with D possibly TRBD2 on 6 matching bases. V lost 1 base, J lost 9 bases, and 10 bases lay in between. CDR3 length: 12 residues. CDR1 and CDR2 from the germline V gene are GTSNPN and SVGIG (reference sequence). The CDR3 reads CAWSDPSAEQFF. As DNA, the CDR3 is TGTGCCTGGAGTGATCCTAGCGCTGAGCAGTTCTTC.

This clonotype was seen at least ten times. V is TRBV3-1 and J is TRBJ1-2, with D tentatively TRBD1 (6 bases). Trimming cost V 0 bases and J 6 bases, with 14 bases left between them. There are 15 residues in the CDR3. In germline, CDR1 is LGHDT, CDR2 YNNKEL (reference sequence). CDR3 sequence reads: CASSQEGNRVDGYTF. CDR3 in DNA: TGTGCCAGCAGCCAAGAGGGAAACAGGGTGGATGGCTACACCTTC.

This clonotype was counted ten times or more. The chain employs TRBV4-3 and TRBJ1-1, with a weak D call TRBD1 (5 bases). Germline-derived CDR1 and CDR2 are LGHNA and YSLEER. With 0 bases removed from V and 4 bases from J, the gap between germline ends came to 9 bases. The CDR3 runs to 14 residues. The CDR3 here is CASSQDNGGTEAFF. The CDR3 DNA sequence: TGCGCCAGCAGCCAAGATAATGGGGGCACTGAAGCTTTCTTT.

This clonotype has ten or more counts. The chain carries TRBV7-9 and TRBJ2-2, with D possibly matching TRBD2 (6 bases). The CDR3 is 13 amino acids. Germline CDR1 SEHNR, CDR2 FQNEAQ (reference sequence). Between the trimmed V and J ends, which lost 6 bases and 6 bases, there was a span of 11 bases. The CDR3 nucleotides read TGTGCCAGCAGTCTAGCGATGCCCGGGGAGCTGTTTTTT. Translating gives CASSLAMPGELFF.

This clonotype occurred many times. J is TRBJ1-4 and V is TRBV7-2, with D possibly TRBD1 on 5 matching bases. The CDR3 is 15 amino acids. Germline V gene data show CDR1 as SGHTA and CDR2 as FQGNSA. The V gene lost 5 bases and the J gene lost 6 bases, with 16 bases spanning the gap. In DNA, the CDR3 is TGTGCCAGCAGCGCCTGGGGCAGGGTAGATGAAAAACTGTTTTTT. Translating gives CASSAWGRVDEKLFF.

This clonotype occurred many times. The chain has TRBV7-2 and TRBJ2-1; 8 bases are shared with TRBD1. Germline CDR1 SGHTA, CDR2 FQGNSA. This CDR3 contains 14 residues. Losses at the gene ends were 5 bases for V and 5 bases for J; bases not matched to a gene: 5. The CDR3 spells CASSVGQGHNEQFF. In nucleotides, the CDR3 is TGTGCCAGCAGCGTTGGACAGGGTCACAATGAGCAGTTCTTC. The whole variable domain, filled in from reference TRBV7-2 and TRBJ2-1, reads GAGVSQSPSNKVTEKGKDVELRCDPISGHTALYWYRQSLGQGLEFLIYFQGNSAPDKSGLPSDRFSAERTGGSVSTLTIQRTQQEDSAVYLCASSVGQGHNEQFFGPGTRLTVL.

This clonotype showed up many times. This rearrangement joins TRBV20-1 to TRBJ2-3; possibly TRBD1 or TRBD2 for D (5 bases each). The CDR3 is 12 residues long. V lost 1 base, J lost 7 bases, and 9 bases lay in between. Germline CDR1 and CDR2: DFQATT and SNEGSKA (reference sequence). The CDR3 spells CSARGGANTQYF. The CDR3 DNA is TGCAGTGCTAGAGGAGGGGCAAATACGCAGTATTTT.

V is TRBV24-1 and J is TRBJ2-2; D call uncertain. V was pared by 4 bases and J by 5 bases, with 7 bases between. CDR1 and CDR2 from the germline V gene are KGHDR and SFDVKD. The CDR3 is 13 residues long. The CDR3 loop is CATSESITGELFF. The CDR3 DNA is TGTGCCACCAGTGAAAGCATTACCGGGGAGCTGTTTTTT.

At least ten counts were recorded for this clonotype. The chain combines TRBV29-1 with TRBJ2-7, with D possibly TRBD1 on 6 matching bases. The CDR3 loop spans 12 amino acids. Looked up from germline, CDR1 is SQVTM and CDR2 is ANQGSEA. The V and J ends lost 2 bases and 5 bases respectively, with 10 bases between them. The CDR3 loop is CSVETGRHEQYF. Here the CDR3 DNA reads TGCAGCGTTGAAACAGGGAGACACGAGCAGTACTTC.

This clonotype was observed many times. The chain uses TRBV6-1 and TRBJ2-7, with D possibly TRBD2 on 7 matching bases. The CDR3 covers 15 residues. Looked up from germline, CDR1 is MNHNS and CDR2 is SASEGT. The V end lost 8 bases, the J end lost 0 bases, and 17 bases lay between the germline ends. For the CDR3, the DNA is TGTGCCAGCCGAACAGGGTGGGGGGGCTCCTACGAGCAGTACTTC. Its translation is CASRTGWGGSYEQYF.

On this clonotype itself: A read error is possible here, since a much larger clone lies one base away. V is TRBV6-5 and J is TRBJ2-1; 8 bases align to TRBD2. The CDR3 spans 15 residues. Per germline, CDR1 MNHEY and CDR2 SVGAGI. This chain's CDR3 is CGSSYASSGYNEQFF. In DNA, the CDR3 is TGTGGCAGCAGTTACGCGTCTAGCGGGTACAATGAGCAGTTCTTC.

This clonotype was seen many times. This chain links TRBV5-1 with TRBJ2-7, with 10 positions matching TRBD2. The germline CDR1 and CDR2 sequences are SGHRS and YFSETQ. The CDR3 length is 14 residues. The J segment lost 6 bases and the V segment lost 3 bases, leaving 6 bases of the junction unmatched. The CDR3 spells CASSWSSGSFEQYF. For the CDR3, the DNA is TGCGCCAGCAGCTGGTCTAGCGGGAGTTTCGAGCAGTACTTC.

There are many counts of this clonotype. V usage is TRBV7-8 and J usage is TRBJ2-2; D possibly corresponds to TRBD2 (6 bases). The germline V gene encodes CDR1 SGHVS and CDR2 FQNEAQ. Trimming removed 7 bases at V and 3 bases at J, with 18 bases between. CDR3 length: 16 residues. CDR3 sequence (DNA): TGTGCCAGCACCACAAGTGCGTCGGGAGACACCGGGGAGCTGTTTTTT. Translated, it gives CASTTSASGDTGELFF.

This clonotype was recorded many times. This sequence joins TRBV5-1 and TRBJ2-7; 7 nucleotides match TRBD1. With 3 bases clipped from V and 2 bases from J, the junction kept 5 bases outside the gene matches. In germline, CDR1 is SGHRS, CDR2 YFSETQ. The CDR3 runs 14 residues. CDR3 in DNA: TGCGCCAGCAGCTCACAGGGGAGTCCCTACGAGCAGTACTTC. Its protein product is CASSSQGSPYEQYF.

The chain employs TRBV6-1 and TRBJ2-7; D assignment may be TRBD1 or TRBD2 (6 bases each). CDR3 length: 14 residues. The V end lost 3 bases, the J end lost 4 bases, and 13 bases lay between the germline ends. Germline assignment: CDR1 MNHNS and CDR2 SASEGT. This CDR3 is CASSEGGAGYEQYF. CDR3 bases: TGTGCCAGCAGTGAGGGGGGCGCGGGGTACGAGCAGTACTTC.

In this sample, this clonotype turned up many times. The gene calls are TRBV30 and TRBJ2-2, with 7 positions matching TRBD1. After removal of 1 base from V and 5 bases from J, the junction contained 10 bases not matched to a gene. The germline gives CDR1 GTSNPN, CDR2 SVGIG (reference sequence). CDR3 length equals 16 residues. The CDR3 is CAWSAEGTAFTGELFF. The CDR3 region has the DNA TGTGCCTGGAGTGCAGAGGGGACAGCTTTTACCGGGGAGCTGTTTTTT.

A note on this clonotype: This could be a read error, since a much larger clone is one nucleotide away. This sequence joins TRBV20-1 and TRBJ2-1; unclear D gene. V was trimmed by 2 bases and J by 0 bases, leaving 14 bases between them. Germline V gene lookup returns CDR1 DFQATT and CDR2 SNEGSKA (reference sequence). The length of the CDR3 is 16 residues. DNA of the CDR3: TGCAGTGCTAGATTAGTAAGCCCGAGCTCCTACAATGAGCAGTTCTTC. Residues: CSARLVSPSSYNEQFF.

This clonotype was detected ten times or more. The chain is built from TRBV20-1 and TRBJ2-1; 10 bases line up with TRBD2. The CDR3 has 15 residues. The junction had 4 bases not matched to a gene; V was cut back by 1 base and J by 4 bases. Per germline, CDR1 DFQATT and CDR2 SNEGSKA (reference sequence). The CDR3, as DNA: TGCAGTGCTAGAGTACGGACTAGCGGTTACAATGAGCAGTTCTTC. Protein: CSARVRTSGYNEQFF.

This clonotype was picked up many times. V is TRBV5-1 and J is TRBJ2-7; TRBD1 matches at 10 bases. The germline gives CDR1 SGHRS, CDR2 YFSETQ. This CDR3 has 16 residues. Trimming took 0 bases from V and 5 from J; bases not matched to a gene: 8. The CDR3 DNA follows: TGCGCCAGCAGCTTGGCCACGCGACAGGGGGCCCACGAGCAGTACTTC. It specifies CASSLATRQGAHEQYF. The full variable domain, rest sourced from reference TRBV5-1 and TRBJ2-7, is KAGVTQTPRYLIKTRGQQVTLSCSPISGHRSVSWYQQTPGQGLQFLFEYFSETQRNKGNFPGRFSGRQFSNSRSEMNVSTLELGDSALYLCASSLATRQGAHEQYFGPGTRLTVT.

This clonotype was observed many times. The chain has TRBV6-6 and TRBJ2-7; possibly TRBD2 for D (5 bases). Trimming took 2 bases from V and 3 from J, leaving 8 bases between them. The germline V gene has CDR1 MNHNY and CDR2 SVGAGI (reference sequence). The CDR3 covers 13 residues. CDR3 residues: CASSYRDGYEQYF. The CDR3 nucleotides are TGTGCCAGCAGTTACCGGGATGGCTACGAGCAGTACTTC.

This clonotype was detected ten times or more. The chain has TRBV6-5 and TRBJ1-6, with a weak D call TRBD1 (6 bases). The CDR3 runs to 15 residues. Germline CDR1 reads MNHEY; CDR2 reads SVGAGI. V lost 4 bases and J 10 bases, leaving 17 bases between the germline ends. DNA for the CDR3: TGTGCCAGCAGTTCGGGGGCAGGGGTCTCCTCACCCCTCCACTTT. This codes for CASSSGAGVSSPLHF.

The table lists this clonotype with many counts. As DNA, the CDR3 is TGTGCCAGCCGGACAGGGAGCACAGATACGCAGTATTTT. Protein product: CASRTGSTDTQYF. The chain links TRBV2 to TRBJ2-3, with TRBD1 identical over 8 bases. Trimming cost V 8 bases and J 0 bases; bases outside gene matches: 1. CDR3 length: 13 residues. Germline CDR1 SNHLY, CDR2 FYNNEI.

This clonotype was counted ten times or more. The rearrangement links TRBV4-1 to TRBJ2-1; 7 bases map to TRBD2. J was trimmed by 0 bases and V by 3 bases; bases with no gene match: 2. There are 15 residues in the CDR3. Germline CDR1 is MGHRA and CDR2 is YSYEKL. The CDR3 DNA reads as TGCGCCAGCAGCCAGGGAGGGAGCTCCTACAATGAGCAGTTCTTC. Translated: CASSQGGSSYNEQFF.

The sample holds many counts of this clonotype. This chain joins TRBV20-1 and TRBJ2-4, with D tentatively TRBD2 (6 bases). In germline, CDR1 is DFQATT, CDR2 SNEGSKA (reference sequence). The CDR3 covers 14 residues. V dropped 2 bases and J dropped 5 bases, with 13 bases sitting between them. CDR3 DNA sequence: TGCAGTGCTAGAAGGCAGGGCGGGGAAAACATTCAGTACTTC. Translation gives CSARRQGGENIQYF.

This clonotype was detected many times. The chain links TRBV20-1 to TRBJ1-5; D gene unclear. The V end was cut by 3 bases, the J end by 6 bases, with 12 bases between. The CDR3 is 13 amino acids. Germline values: CDR1 DFQATT, CDR2 SNEGSKA (reference sequence). The CDR3 bases are TGCAGTGCTAGGGTAGGGAGAGCTCAGCCCCAGCATTTT. Translation: CSARVGRAQPQHF.

V is TRBV6-1 and J is TRBJ2-5, with D possibly TRBD1 on 6 matching bases. V was pared by 4 bases and J by 2 bases, with 11 bases between. The CDR3 loop spans 14 amino acids. Germline CDR1 and CDR2: MNHNS and SASEGT. CDR3 amino acids: CASSGQGRQETQYF. The CDR3 DNA is TGTGCCAGCAGTGGGCAGGGGCGGCAAGAGACCCAGTACTTC.

The table lists this clonotype with many counts. The rearrangement joins TRBV28 to TRBJ2-2; TRBD1 matches 7 bases. V shed 7 bases and J 7 bases; nucleotides not matched to a gene: 12. The V gene's germline CDR1 is MDHEN and CDR2 SYDVKM. The CDR3 totals 15 residues. The CDR3, as DNA: TGTGCCAGCACCCTTCAGACAGGGTATCACGGGGAGCTGTTTTTT. Protein product: CASTLQTGYHGELFF.

This clonotype has at least ten counts. The chain uses TRBV27 and TRBJ2-7; 8 bases map to TRBD1. Germline CDR1 MNHEY, CDR2 SMNVEV (reference sequence). J lost 2 bases, V lost 4 bases, and 4 bases had no gene match. The CDR3 sequence is 14 residues long. Here the CDR3 reads CASSYNRGAYEQYF. In DNA, the CDR3 is TGTGCCAGCAGTTACAACAGGGGGGCCTACGAGCAGTACTTC.

This clonotype was observed many times. The V and J genes are TRBV6-1 and TRBJ1-2; no firm D call. V lost 11 bases and J lost 0, with 13 bases in between. The CDR3 is made up of 13 amino acids. Germline lookup yields CDR1 MNHNS and CDR2 SASEGT. As DNA, the CDR3 is TGTGCCGCCCGTGACGATACTAACTATGGCTACACCTTC. Residues: CAARDDTNYGYTF.